The clone carrying this T cell receptor beta chain was observed a few times. Its antigen is not known. This specimen comes from a study of T cells in Graves' hyperthyroidism and ophthalmopathy. Points from the study as a whole: The model forecast ophthalmopathy, anticipating it by a median approximately 7 months before onset.

The investigators amplified TCR beta CDR3 regions from RNA transcripts. A set of HTBI primers served as the primers for a first-round RT-PCR of the TCR CDR3. TCRdb re-called the multiplex PCR reads with MiXCR, one entry per CDR3 protein. Among hundreds of thousands of distinct CDR3 sequences, under 45% were seen once, and the ten largest hold less than 40%. The CDR3 covers 12 residues. Germline CDR1 and CDR2: SQVTM and ANQGSEA. Trimming stripped 3 bases from V and 7 bases from J, with 12 bases between. This sequence was found in a woman between 40 and 55 years old with Graves' hyperthyroidism. This chain links TRBV29-1 with TRBJ1-2; possibly TRBD1 for D (6 bases). The sequencing sample was made of blood. The CDR3 protein is CSVDRGYGGYTF. The DNA of the CDR3 is TGCAGCGTTGACAGGGGCTACGGTGGCTACACCTTC. The full variable domain, its missing parts supplied by reference TRBV29-1 and TRBJ1-2, is SAVISQKPSRDICQRGTSLTIQCQVDSQVTMMFWYRQQPGQSLTLIATANQGSEATYESGFVIDKFPISRPNLTFSTLTVSNMSPEDSSIYLCSVDRGYGGYTFGSGTRLTVV.